This T cell receptor beta chain originates from a study of T cells in Graves' hyperthyroidism and ophthalmopathy. Broader study findings: The model foresaw ophthalmopathy a median roughly 6 months prior to onset. Blood shared most expanded thyroid clonotypes above 0.001.

RNA transcripts served as the template for amplifying TCR beta CDR3 regions. The TCR CDR3 first-round RT-PCR relied on the HTBI primer set. TCRdb reanalysed the multiplex PCR reads using MiXCR and keeps one entry per CDR3 protein. The table includes about 550,000 distinct CDR3 sequences, less than 25% detected once. To note about this clonotype: The antigen is undetermined.

Losses at the gene ends were 6 bases for V and 7 bases for J; bases not matched to a gene: 5. The length of the CDR3 is 13 residues. Germline V gene data show CDR1 as SNHLY and CDR2 as FYNNEI. The sequence came from a man aged 18 to 29 with Graves' hyperthyroidism. Sequenced: blood. The chain links TRBV2 to TRBJ1-5, with 8 bases identical to TRBD1. The CDR3 loop is CASRWTGRQPQHF. The CDR3 DNA reads TGTGCCAGCAGATGGACAGGGAGGCAGCCCCAGCATTTT. Filled out from reference TRBV2 and TRBJ1-5, the complete variable domain reads EPEVTQTPSHQVTQMGQEVILRCVPISNHLYFYWYRQILGQKVEFLVSFYNNEISEKSEIFDDQFSVERPDGSNFTLKIRSTKLEDSAMYFCASRWTGRQPQHFGDGTRLSIL.